A single sample is the source of the 30 T cell receptor beta chains below, sequenced in a study of graft-versus-host responses after intestinal transplantation. Sequencing used immunoSEQ multiplex PCR; TCRdb keeps in-frame clones, though not all of them. The sample yields roughly 28,000 clones, 82% seen once. These receptors have no identified antigens. The starting material was unstimulated CD4+ T cells sorted from spleen or lymph node cells, obtained before intestinal transplant. The receptor set was obtained from a human donor who received an intestinal transplant.

The V and J genes are TRBV6-9 and TRBJ2-7; 7 positions match TRBD2. The CDR3 has 16 amino acids. From germline, CDR1 is MNHGY and CDR2 SVAAGI. V gave up 6 bases and J gave up 6 bases; unmatched junction bases: 17. CDR3: CASSSLGGRILREQYF. The CDR3 DNA reads TGTGCCAGCAGCTCTCTGGGAGGGCGCATCCTTCGCGAGCAGTACTTC.

The J gene is TRBJ1-5, the V gene TRBV28; 7 bases align to TRBD1. The CDR3 is 16 residues long. The V and J ends lost 7 bases and 0 bases, in that order; junction bases with no gene match: 9. Germline V lookup: CDR1 MDHEN, CDR2 SYDVKM. The chain's CDR3 is CASTPQTGNSNQPQHF. In DNA, the CDR3 is TGTGCCAGCACCCCCCAGACAGGGAATAGCAATCAGCCCCAGCATTTT.

The rearrangement links TRBV7-2 to TRBJ1-2; D gene uncertain. Trimming took off 5 bases at V and 3 bases at J, with 13 bases between the two ends. The CDR3 has 14 amino acids. Germline V CDR1 and CDR2: SGHTA, FQGNSA. The DNA for the CDR3 is TGTGCCAGCAGCCCCCAGGCCGAATACTATGGCTACACCTTC. Its translation: CASSPQAEYYGYTF.

This clone was found once. The chain is built from TRBV4-2 and TRBJ1-3, with 7 nucleotides matching TRBD1. Per germline, CDR1 LGHNA and CDR2 YNFKEQ. The CDR3 sequence is 19 residues long. The trim removed 4 bases at V and 3 bases at J, leaving 18 bases unmatched. CDR3 protein: CASSPGQLVRWRDGNTIYF. Here the CDR3 DNA reads TGTGCCAGCAGCCCGGGACAGTTGGTCCGTTGGCGTGATGGAAACACCATATATTTT.

The chain carries TRBV11-2 and TRBJ2-1; D is possibly TRBD1 or TRBD2 (6 bases each). The CDR3 has 15 amino acids. Germline lookup yields CDR1 SGHAT and CDR2 FQNNGV. The germline V and J ends were trimmed by 2 bases and 9 bases, with 17 bases remaining between them. The CDR3 sequence is CASSLSGAKGGEQFF. CDR3 DNA: TGTGCCAGCAGCTTATCGGGGGCTAAAGGGGGTGAGCAGTTCTTC.

The chain couples TRBV4-2 to TRBJ1-3; 10 positions agree with TRBD1. The ends lost 4 bases at V and 1 base at J; junction bases unmatched: 4. The CDR3 is 16 amino acids. CDR1 LGHNA and CDR2 YNFKEQ come from the germline V gene. DNA of the CDR3: TGTGCCAGCAGCCTCCGGGACAGGGGTTCTGGAAACACCATATATTTT. This encodes CASSLRDRGSGNTIYF.

The V gene is TRBV7-8, the J gene TRBJ1-3; D uncertain. Trimming took 1 base from V and 8 from J, leaving 12 bases between them. The CDR3 length is 14 residues. The V gene's germline CDR1 is SGHVS and CDR2 FQNEAQ. The CDR3 DNA is TGTGCCAGCAGCTTAGGAGGGCGGGGAGACACCATATATTTT. Translated, it gives CASSLGGRGDTIYF.

The chain recombines TRBV7-6 with TRBJ2-2; 7 bases align to TRBD2. J was trimmed by 1 base and V by 0 bases; bases with no gene match: 11. CDR1 is SGHVS, CDR2 FNYEAQ, per germline. The CDR3 spans 19 residues. The CDR3 DNA reads as TGTGCCAGCAGCTTAGCCCCGGGGGGTCAGATGTTGAACACCGGGGAGCTGTTTTTT. It encodes CASSLAPGGQMLNTGELFF.

The gene calls are TRBV5-1 and TRBJ1-5; D might be TRBD1 (5 bases). V lost 1 base and J 0 bases, leaving 17 bases between the germline ends. The CDR3 has 18 residues. Germline lookup yields CDR1 SGHRS and CDR2 YFSETQ. As DNA, the CDR3 is TGCGCCAGCAGCTTGTTGGGTGAAAGGAGGGGTAGCAATCAGCCCCAGCATTTT. It is translated as CASSLLGERRGSNQPQHF.

The chain employs TRBV4-2 and TRBJ2-3; TRBD2 might be the D (5 bases). V was clipped by 1 base and J by 1 base, with 9 bases between them. The CDR3 length is 15 residues. Germline V gene lookup returns CDR1 LGHNA and CDR2 YNFKEQ. The CDR3 sequence is CASSQVGAGTDTQYF. The CDR3 DNA is TGTGCCAGCAGCCAAGTAGGAGCGGGCACAGATACGCAGTATTTT.

The V gene is TRBV30, the J gene TRBJ1-1; weak D call: TRBD1 (5 bases). Trimming stripped 3 bases from V and 0 bases from J, with 17 bases between. Germline V gene lookup returns CDR1 GTSNPN and CDR2 SVGIG (reference sequence). The CDR3 length is 16 residues. The CDR3 sequence: CAWRATVGRMNTEAFF. CDR3 in DNA: TGTGCCTGGAGAGCTACGGTGGGACGGATGAACACTGAAGCTTTCTTT.

The rearrangement links TRBV6-1 to TRBJ2-5; 12 nucleotides match TRBD2. V dropped 2 bases and J dropped 5; count of bases not matched to a gene: 9. In germline, CDR1 is MNHNS, CDR2 SASEGT. CDR3 size: 17 residues. The CDR3 bases are TGTGCCAGCAGTGAACTAGCGGGAGGGTACCTCGGGGAGACCCAGTACTTC. Translated: CASSELAGGYLGETQYF.

CDR3 sequence reads: CASSALTGVGAEAFF. The CDR3 DNA is TGCGCCAGCAGCGCCCTTACAGGGGTTGGAGCTGAAGCTTTCTTT. This chain connects TRBV5-1 to TRBJ1-1, with 7 bases matching TRBD1. Germline V gene data show CDR1 as SGHRS and CDR2 as YFSETQ. CDR3 length: 15 amino acids. Germline trimming cut 4 bases from V and 6 bases from J; bases unmatched to any gene: 12.

This rearrangement joins TRBV30 to TRBJ1-5; 9 nucleotides agree with TRBD1. The CDR3 is 14 residues long. The V and J ends lost 3 bases and 3 bases, in that order; junction bases with no gene match: 3. The germline V gene has CDR1 GTSNPN and CDR2 SVGIG (reference sequence). CDR3: CAWRRTGVNQPQHF. The CDR3 DNA reads as TGTGCCTGGAGGAGGACAGGGGTCAATCAGCCCCAGCATTTT.

The chain employs TRBV7-3 and TRBJ2-3, with D tentatively TRBD2 (5 bases). Germline loops: CDR1 SGHTA, CDR2 FQGTGA. Trimming cost V 2 bases and J 4 bases, with 10 bases left between them. CDR3 length: 14 amino acids. The CDR3 reads CASSLRGPPDTQYF. CDR3 nucleotides: TGTGCCAGCAGCTTACGGGGTCCCCCAGATACGCAGTATTTT.

The CDR3 sequence: CASSPWTSGGGGEQFF. The CDR3 DNA sequence: TGTGCCAGCAGCCCCTGGACTAGCGGGGGGGGTGGTGAGCAGTTCTTC. This chain uses TRBV9 with TRBJ2-1; 15 nucleotides match TRBD2. V shed 4 bases and J 9 bases; nucleotides not matched to a gene: 8. This CDR3 is built from 16 residues. The germline V gene encodes CDR1 SGDLS and CDR2 YYNGEE.

This sequence joins TRBV6-6 and TRBJ1-2; D remains unclear. V lost 2 bases, J lost 0 bases, and 7 bases lay in between. CDR1 and CDR2 from the germline V gene are MNHNY and SVGAGI (reference sequence). The CDR3 is made up of 14 amino acids. CDR3 in amino acids: CASSYTGTNYGYTF. CDR3 DNA sequence: TGTGCCAGCAGTTACACCGGAACTAACTATGGCTACACCTTC.

V gene TRBV6-1 combines with J gene TRBJ1-1; D unclear. This CDR3 has 13 amino acids. In germline, CDR1 is MNHNS, CDR2 SASEGT. Trimming took 6 bases from V and 4 from J, leaving 12 bases between them. Here the CDR3 DNA reads TGTGCCAGCAGGTCCCCCTCAGGCACTGAAGCTTTCTTT. This gives the protein CASRSPSGTEAFF.

This chain connects TRBV5-1 to TRBJ2-5, with 11 bases fitting TRBD2. From germline, CDR1 is SGHRS and CDR2 YFSETQ. The CDR3 is made up of 15 amino acids. V shed 4 bases, J shed 3 bases, and the junction held 5 bases outside the gene matches. CDR3 DNA: TGCGCCAGCAGCCTTCGTAGCGGGGGGGAAGAGACCCAGTACTTC. It codes for CASSLRSGGEETQYF. Based on the CDR3 plus reference TRBV5-1 and TRBJ2-5, the full variable domain is KAGVTQTPRYLIKTRGQQVTLSCSPISGHRSVSWYQQTPGQGLQFLFEYFSETQRNKGNFPGRFSGRQFSNSRSEMNVSTLELGDSALYLCASSLRSGGEETQYFGPGTRLLVL.

The chain couples TRBV9 to TRBJ2-3; a weak D match, TRBD2 (6 bases). Between the trimmed V and J ends, which lost 0 bases and 5 bases, there was a span of 10 bases. Looked up from germline, CDR1 is SGDLS and CDR2 is YYNGEE. This CDR3 comprises 14 residues. This CDR3 reads CASSVGVSGDTQYF. The DNA for the CDR3 is TGTGCCAGCAGCGTAGGCGTTAGCGGAGATACGCAGTATTTT.

This clone has only a few counts. The chain has TRBV28 and TRBJ2-7; the D is unclear. The CDR3 is made up of 12 amino acids. Germline CDR1 and CDR2: MDHEN and SYDVKM. With 0 bases removed from V and 4 bases from J, the gap between germline ends came to 4 bases. This CDR3 reads CASSLWYYEQYF. The CDR3 DNA reads as TGTGCCAGCAGTTTATGGTATTACGAGCAGTACTTC.

The chain is built from TRBV7-3 and TRBJ2-1; D perhaps matches TRBD2 (5 bases). The CDR3 extends over 16 amino acids. Trimming shortened V by 4 bases and J by 2 bases, and 15 bases separated the two germline ends. Germline V CDR1 and CDR2: SGHTA, FQGTGA. As DNA, the CDR3 is TGTGCCAGCAGCTCGCCCCCGAGGGTCCCCTACAATGAGCAGTTCTTC. Translation gives CASSSPPRVPYNEQFF.

The rearrangement uses TRBV6-5 and TRBJ2-3; D is uncertain. The germline V gene has CDR1 MNHEY and CDR2 SVGAGI. Trimming pared 6 bases from V and 0 bases from J, leaving 7 bases between. This CDR3 has 13 amino acids. The CDR3 DNA follows: TGTGCCAGCAGGACAACTAGCACAGATACGCAGTATTTT. This encodes CASRTTSTDTQYF.

This chain joins TRBV19 and TRBJ2-3; 12 nucleotides agree with TRBD2. The CDR3 runs to 19 residues. Per the germline V gene, CDR1 is LNHDA and CDR2 is SQIVND (reference sequence). The J segment lost 0 bases and the V segment lost 1 base, leaving 8 bases of the junction unmatched. The CDR3 region is CASSIGGTSGLSSTDTQYF. The CDR3 DNA is TGTGCCAGTAGTATAGGAGGGACTAGCGGGCTCAGTAGCACAGATACGCAGTATTTT.

This chain uses TRBV10-3 with TRBJ1-4; D unclear. This CDR3 region has 12 residues. V was clipped by 4 bases and J by 8 bases, with 8 bases between them. Germline assignment: CDR1 ENHRY and CDR2 SYGVKD. CDR3 region: CAISGSGEKLFF. The CDR3, as DNA: TGTGCCATCAGTGGATCGGGGGAAAAACTGTTTTTT.

V gene TRBV5-1 combines with J gene TRBJ1-6; TRBD1 agrees at 7 bases. The length of the CDR3 is 17 residues. In germline, CDR1 is SGHRS, CDR2 YFSETQ. V trimming: 0 bases; J trimming: 7 bases; junction bases outside the gene matches: 10. CDR3 amino acids: CASSLGLRTGDNSPLHF. CDR3 nucleotides: TGCGCCAGCAGCTTGGGGCTGCGAACAGGGGACAATTCACCCCTCCACTTT.

This sequence joins TRBV7-9 and TRBJ2-3; possibly TRBD1 for D (5 bases). V shed 1 base and J shed 4 bases, with 6 bases lying between them. CDR3 length: 13 amino acids. Germline values: CDR1 SEHNR, CDR2 FQNEAQ (reference sequence). The CDR3, as DNA: TGTGCCAGCAGCTTAGGGGGCCCAGATACGCAGTATTTT. It is translated as CASSLGGPDTQYF.

The chain joins TRBV2 to TRBJ2-3; 10 bases align to TRBD2. The junction had 4 bases not matched to a gene; V was cut back by 6 bases and J by 4 bases. The germline V gene has CDR1 SNHLY and CDR2 FYNNEI. The CDR3 spans 14 residues. The CDR3 DNA reads as TGTGCCAGCAGAGAGCGGGGGGGAGCAGATACGCAGTATTTT. It yields the protein CASRERGGADTQYF.

The chain carries TRBV10-2 and TRBJ2-1; D is possibly TRBD2 (5 bases). The length of the CDR3 is 12 residues. Looked up from germline, CDR1 is WSHSY and CDR2 is SAAADI. V gave up 8 bases and J gave up 12 bases, with 17 bases separating them. CDR3 DNA: TGCGCCAGCGGAGGAGGCCTTGACGTGCAGTTCTTC. It yields the protein CASGGGLDVQFF.

V is TRBV5-1 and J is TRBJ1-1; 10 nucleotides align to TRBD1. Unmatched junction bases numbered 6, after V lost 6 bases and J lost 1 base. The CDR3 covers 15 residues. Germline V gene lookup returns CDR1 SGHRS and CDR2 YFSETQ. The CDR3 spells CASIPTGGGNTEAFF. DNA of the CDR3: TGCGCCAGCATACCGACAGGGGGCGGGAACACTGAAGCTTTCTTT.